This paragraph covers one T cell receptor (beta chain) sequence. This clone may be a read error of a much larger clone one base away. This entry belongs to a study of blood T cells in healthy people across ages. Next came a second PCR, run for roughly 6 to 11 cycles, which used a sample-barcoded 5' primer along with a J-beta primer mix. One entry per CDR3 protein, called by TCRdb with MiXCR from the 5' RACE reads. The sample comprises hundreds of thousands of distinct CDR3 sequences, about 28% of which are singletons, and about a sixth rests with the top ten. With 3 bases removed from V and 7 bases from J, the gap between germline ends came to 14 bases. The CDR3 extends over 13 amino acids. Germline values: CDR1 SGHRS, CDR2 YFSETQ.

The TCR was taken from an elderly woman in good health. The chain is built from TRBV5-1 and TRBJ2-7; D possibly corresponds to TRBD1 (6 bases). The sample comprised blood. The DNA of the CDR3 is TGCGCCAGCAGCTCCCCAGGGGCCAATGAGCAGTACTTC. As protein: CASSSPGANEQYF.